This T cell receptor beta chain was recovered during a study of OX40 agonist ivuxolimab in advanced cancers. The assay was immunoSEQ multiplex PCR, and TCRdb's table has in-frame clones only and misses some. The sample records 73,000 or so clones, 65% to 90% being singletons. The CDR3 is 14 amino acids. The junction had 9 bases not matched to a gene; V was cut back by 10 bases and J by 4 bases. Material: CD4+ or CD8+ T cells sorted from blood, obtained in a trial of the OX40 agonist ivuxolimab. This chain uses TRBV23-1 with TRBJ2-7, with 11 nucleotides matching TRBD1. TRBV23-1 is classed as an ORF, of uncertain function. This TCR was recovered from an adult with an advanced solid tumor such as melanoma, head and neck, liver or kidney cancer. In DNA, the CDR3 is TGCGCCAACTCCGACGGGACAGGGGGATACGAGCAGTACTTC. Translating gives CANSDGTGGYEQYF.